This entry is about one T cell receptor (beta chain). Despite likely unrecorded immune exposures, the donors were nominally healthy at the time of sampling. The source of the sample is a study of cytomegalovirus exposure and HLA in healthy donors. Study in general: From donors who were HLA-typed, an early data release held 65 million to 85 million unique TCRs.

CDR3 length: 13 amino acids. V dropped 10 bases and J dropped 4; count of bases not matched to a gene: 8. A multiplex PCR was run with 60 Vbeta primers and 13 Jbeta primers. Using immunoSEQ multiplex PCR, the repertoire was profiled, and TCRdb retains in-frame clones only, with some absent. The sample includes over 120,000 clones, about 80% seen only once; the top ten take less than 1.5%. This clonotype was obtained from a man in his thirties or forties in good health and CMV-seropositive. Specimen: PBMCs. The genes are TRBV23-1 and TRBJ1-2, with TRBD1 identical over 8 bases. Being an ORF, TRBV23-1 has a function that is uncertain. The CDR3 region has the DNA TGCGCCATCCGGGACAGGTTTGCCTATGGCTACACCTTC. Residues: CAIRDRFAYGYTF.